Shown below are 10 T cell receptor beta chains from a single sample sequenced in a study of shared clonotypes between healthy human individuals. Produced via immunoSEQ multiplex PCR; TCRdb's table is partial and in-frame only. The profile shows hundreds of thousands of clones, around 79% of them singletons. The sequencing input was PBMCs. These receptors were collected from a woman between 35 and 50 years old in good health. Some clones in this sample may be carry-over from other donors' samples.

The chain recombines TRBV7-7 with TRBJ2-1, with a weak D call TRBD1 (6 bases). V lost 5 bases and J lost 5, with 16 bases in between. Per the germline V gene, CDR1 is SSHAT and CDR2 is FNYEAQ (reference sequence). This CDR3 is 15 amino acids long. The CDR3 here is CASSPLGAGDNEQFF. The CDR3 nucleotides are TGTGCCAGCAGCCCGCTGGGGGCCGGAGACAATGAGCAGTTCTTC.

The chain joins TRBV9 to TRBJ2-1, with TRBD2 matching over 7 bases. The CDR3 runs 16 residues. V lost 3 bases and J lost 2; bases outside the gene matches: 8. Looked up from germline, CDR1 is SGDLS and CDR2 is YYNGEE. As DNA, the CDR3 is TGTGCCAGCAGCGCCTCCGGACTAGGGGCCTACAATGAGCAGTTCTTC. It yields the protein CASSASGLGAYNEQFF.

The rearrangement joins TRBV5-4 to TRBJ2-1; D is uncertain. V dropped 5 bases and J dropped 10 bases, with 13 bases sitting between them. Germline values: CDR1 SGHNT, CDR2 YYREEE (reference sequence). This CDR3 has 12 residues. The CDR3 region is CASSWPGGEQFF. The CDR3 nucleotides read TGTGCCAGCAGTTGGCCGGGTGGGGAGCAGTTCTTC. Looking up the rest from reference TRBV5-4 and TRBJ2-1 gives the full variable domain: ETGVTQSPTHLIKTRGQQVTLRCSSQSGHNTVSWYQQALGQGPQFIFQYYREEENGRGNFPPRFSGLQFPNYSSELNVNALELDDSALYLCASSWPGGEQFFGPGTRLTVL.

This clone turned up a few times. The genes are TRBV2 and TRBJ1-5; a weak D match, TRBD1 (6 bases). Germline CDR1 and CDR2: SNHLY and FYNNEI. V was cut by 1 base and J by 1 base, with 17 bases left in between. CDR3 length: 18 residues. CDR3 in DNA: TGTGCCAGCAGTGAAGTCCAGGGGCGGTGGGAAAGCAATCAGCCCCAGCATTTT. Protein sequence: CASSEVQGRWESNQPQHF.

The chain combines TRBV5-4 with TRBJ1-1, with TRBD1 identical over 7 bases. The CDR3 loop spans 14 amino acids. The germline V gene encodes CDR1 SGHNT and CDR2 YYREEE (reference sequence). V shed 1 base and J 4 bases; nucleotides not matched to a gene: 4. DNA of the CDR3: TGTGCCAGCAGCTTGAGTCAGGGGGGCACTGAAGCTTTCTTT. Its translation: CASSLSQGGTEAFF.

This clone was detected many times. The genes are TRBV28 and TRBJ2-6; 8 bases map to TRBD1. This CDR3 spans 16 amino acids. From germline, CDR1 is MDHEN and CDR2 SYDVKM. The V gene end was trimmed by 3 bases and the J gene end by 4 bases; junction bases not matched to a gene: 5. The CDR3 DNA follows: TGTGCCAGCAGTTTTTACAGGGGGGTCGGGGCCAACGTCCTGACTTTC. Residues: CASSFYRGVGANVLTF.

This rearrangement joins TRBV5-1 to TRBJ2-1, with 14 bases that match TRBD2. CDR3 length: 15 amino acids. Germline assignment: CDR1 SGHRS and CDR2 YFSETQ. Trimming at V came to 4 bases and at J to 7 bases, leaving 4 bases not matched to a gene. The CDR3 nucleotides read TGCGCCAGCAGCATTGGGACTAGCGGGAGTAATGAGCAGTTCTTC. Residues: CASSIGTSGSNEQFF. Drawing the rest from reference TRBV5-1 and TRBJ2-1, the complete variable domain is KAGVTQTPRYLIKTRGQQVTLSCSPISGHRSVSWYQQTPGQGLQFLFEYFSETQRNKGNFPGRFSGRQFSNSRSEMNVSTLELGDSALYLCASSIGTSGSNEQFFGPGTRLTVL.

The table lists this clone with a count of one. Other DNA sequences in the sample encode the same CDR3. J is TRBJ2-1 and V is TRBV5-1, with 9 nucleotides matching TRBD2. V dropped 0 bases and J dropped 0; count of bases not matched to a gene: 1. Per germline, CDR1 SGHRS and CDR2 YFSETQ. The CDR3 spans 16 residues. CDR3 amino acids: CASSLGSGSSYNEQFF. The CDR3 DNA is TGCGCCAGCAGCTTGGGTAGCGGGAGCTCCTACAATGAGCAGTTCTTC.

The chain links TRBV4-1 to TRBJ1-5; perhaps TRBD1 as D (6 bases). Germline V gene data show CDR1 as MGHRA and CDR2 as YSYEKL. V lost 0 bases to trimming and J lost 6 bases, with 12 bases between them. CDR3 length equals 15 residues. The CDR3 sequence is CASSQETGTTQPQHF. For the CDR3, the DNA is TGCGCCAGCAGCCAAGAGACCGGGACAACTCAGCCCCAGCATTTT.

This sequence joins TRBV29-1 and TRBJ2-1; D possibly uses TRBD1 or TRBD2 (5 bases each). The germline V and J ends were trimmed by 4 bases and 0 bases, with 10 bases remaining between them. Germline assignment: CDR1 SQVTM and CDR2 ANQGSEA. There are 14 residues in the CDR3. Here the CDR3 reads CSVVVGTSYNEQFF. As DNA, the CDR3 is TGCAGCGTTGTCGTGGGGACCTCCTACAATGAGCAGTTCTTC.